This TCR beta chain was captured by sequencing in a study of T cells in Graves' hyperthyroidism and ophthalmopathy. Study findings and constraints: Among clonotypes expanded in thyroid above 0.001, most were also found in blood.

Newly diagnosed hyperthyroidism, duration under 2 months, in patients aged 18 to 65. Thyroid ultrasound, orbital computed tomography, clinical symptoms, and serum thyroxine and TRAb underpinned diagnoses. Amplified regions were TCR beta CDR3 sequences from RNA transcripts. HTBI primers drove first-round RT-PCR of the TCR CDR3. From the multiplex PCR reads, TCRdb called clonotypes with MiXCR, one entry per CDR3 protein. The data hold a few hundred thousand distinct CDR3 sequences, with roughly 12% observed a single time. This clonotype was counted at least ten times. What it recognizes is unknown. The V end was cut by 0 bases, the J end by 4 bases, with 12 bases between. CDR3 length: 15 amino acids. Germline CDR1 and CDR2: MNHNY and SVGAGI (reference sequence).

The sample comprised blood. The TCR was taken from a man aged 30 to 45 with Graves' hyperthyroidism that later progressed to Graves' ophthalmopathy. The chain carries TRBV6-6 and TRBJ1-2; the D is unclear. The CDR3 DNA reads TGTGCCAGCAGTTACTCGATTCAGGACCTCTATGGCTACACCTTC. This encodes CASSYSIQDLYGYTF.